The entry that follows covers one T cell receptor (beta chain) sequence. From germline, CDR1 is LGHDT and CDR2 YNNKEL (reference sequence). V lost 4 bases to trimming and J lost 3 bases, with 12 bases between them. The CDR3 runs to 15 residues. This sample is drawn from a study of patients and donors after allogeneic stem cell transplantation. A single record per CDR3 protein comes from TCRdb applying MiXCR to the RT-PCR reads. The sample holds 900,000 to 1,000,000 distinct CDR3 sequences, approximately 19% seen once. Sequencing was carried out using blood, either unsorted or a sorted T cell fraction (not recorded which). This chain joins TRBV3-1 and TRBJ2-2, with D perhaps matching TRBD1 (6 bases). This receptor was taken from a human donor who was either an allogeneic HSCT recipient or a stem cell or donor lymphocyte infusion donor (not recorded which). It is not recorded whose cells these are; they may come from a transplant donor. CDR3 residues: CASSLRDTYTGELFF. The CDR3 DNA follows: TGTGCCAGCAGCCTCCGGGACACTTACACCGGGGAGCTGTTTTTT.